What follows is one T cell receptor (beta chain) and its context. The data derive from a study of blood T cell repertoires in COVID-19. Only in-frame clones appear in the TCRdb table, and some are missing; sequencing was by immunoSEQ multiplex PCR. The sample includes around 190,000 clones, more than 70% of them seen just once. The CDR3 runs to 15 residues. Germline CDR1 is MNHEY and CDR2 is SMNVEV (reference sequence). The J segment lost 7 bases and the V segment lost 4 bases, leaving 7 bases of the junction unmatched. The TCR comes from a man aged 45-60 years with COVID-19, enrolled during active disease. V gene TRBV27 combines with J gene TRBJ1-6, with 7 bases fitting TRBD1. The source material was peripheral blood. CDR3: CASSSVTGRNSPLHF. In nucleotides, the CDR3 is TGTGCCAGCAGTTCAGTGACAGGGAGAAATTCACCCCTCCACTTT.